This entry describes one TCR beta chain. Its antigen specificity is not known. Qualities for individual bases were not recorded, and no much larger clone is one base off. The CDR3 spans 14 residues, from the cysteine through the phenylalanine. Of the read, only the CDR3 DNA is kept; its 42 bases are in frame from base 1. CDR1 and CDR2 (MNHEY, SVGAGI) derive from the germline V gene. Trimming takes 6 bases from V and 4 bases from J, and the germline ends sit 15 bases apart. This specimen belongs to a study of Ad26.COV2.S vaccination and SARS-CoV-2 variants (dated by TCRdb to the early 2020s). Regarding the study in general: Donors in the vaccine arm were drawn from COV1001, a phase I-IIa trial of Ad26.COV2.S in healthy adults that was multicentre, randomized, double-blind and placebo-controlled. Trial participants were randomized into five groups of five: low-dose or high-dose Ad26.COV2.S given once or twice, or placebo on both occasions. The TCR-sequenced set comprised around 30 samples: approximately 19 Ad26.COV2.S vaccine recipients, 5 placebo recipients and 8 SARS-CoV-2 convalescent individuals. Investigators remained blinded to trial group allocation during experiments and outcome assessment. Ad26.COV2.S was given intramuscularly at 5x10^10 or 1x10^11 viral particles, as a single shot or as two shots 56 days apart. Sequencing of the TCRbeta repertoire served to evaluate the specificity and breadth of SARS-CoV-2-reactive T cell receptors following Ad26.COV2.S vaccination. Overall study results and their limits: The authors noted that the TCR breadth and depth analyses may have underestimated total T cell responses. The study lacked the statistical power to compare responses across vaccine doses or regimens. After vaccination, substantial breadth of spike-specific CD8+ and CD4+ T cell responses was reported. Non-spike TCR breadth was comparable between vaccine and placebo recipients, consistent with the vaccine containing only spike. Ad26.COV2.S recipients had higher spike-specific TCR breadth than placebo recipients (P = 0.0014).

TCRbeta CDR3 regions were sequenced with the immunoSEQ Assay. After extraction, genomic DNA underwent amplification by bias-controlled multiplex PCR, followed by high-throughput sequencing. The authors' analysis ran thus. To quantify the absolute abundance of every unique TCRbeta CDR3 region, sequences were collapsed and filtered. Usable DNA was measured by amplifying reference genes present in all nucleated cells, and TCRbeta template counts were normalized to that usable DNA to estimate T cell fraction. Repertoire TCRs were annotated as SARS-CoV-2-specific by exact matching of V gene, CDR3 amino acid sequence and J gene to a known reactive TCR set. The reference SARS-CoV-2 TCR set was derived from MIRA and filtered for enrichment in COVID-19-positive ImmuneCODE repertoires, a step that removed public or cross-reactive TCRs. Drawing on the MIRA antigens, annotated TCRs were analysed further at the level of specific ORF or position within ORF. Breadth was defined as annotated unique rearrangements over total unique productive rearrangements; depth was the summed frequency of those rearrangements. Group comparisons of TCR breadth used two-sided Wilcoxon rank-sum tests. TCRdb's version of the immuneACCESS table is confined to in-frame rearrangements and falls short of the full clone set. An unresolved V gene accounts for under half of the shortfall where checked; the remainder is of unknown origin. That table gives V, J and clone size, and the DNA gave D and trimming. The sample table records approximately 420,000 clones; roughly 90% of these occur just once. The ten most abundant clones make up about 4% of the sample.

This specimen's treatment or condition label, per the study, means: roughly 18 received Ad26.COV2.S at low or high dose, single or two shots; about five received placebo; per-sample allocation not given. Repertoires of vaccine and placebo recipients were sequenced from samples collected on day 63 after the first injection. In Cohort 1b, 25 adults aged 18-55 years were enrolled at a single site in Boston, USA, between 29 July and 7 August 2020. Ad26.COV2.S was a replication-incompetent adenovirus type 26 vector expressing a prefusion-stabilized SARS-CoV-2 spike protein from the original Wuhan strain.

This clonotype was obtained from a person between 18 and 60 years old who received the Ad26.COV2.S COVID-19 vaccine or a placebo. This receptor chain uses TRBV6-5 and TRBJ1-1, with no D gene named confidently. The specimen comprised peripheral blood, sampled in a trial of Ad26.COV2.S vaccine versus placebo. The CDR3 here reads CASRTRNGGTEAFF. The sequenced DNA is TGTGCCAGCAGAACAAGGAATGGCGGCACTGAAGCTTTCTTT.